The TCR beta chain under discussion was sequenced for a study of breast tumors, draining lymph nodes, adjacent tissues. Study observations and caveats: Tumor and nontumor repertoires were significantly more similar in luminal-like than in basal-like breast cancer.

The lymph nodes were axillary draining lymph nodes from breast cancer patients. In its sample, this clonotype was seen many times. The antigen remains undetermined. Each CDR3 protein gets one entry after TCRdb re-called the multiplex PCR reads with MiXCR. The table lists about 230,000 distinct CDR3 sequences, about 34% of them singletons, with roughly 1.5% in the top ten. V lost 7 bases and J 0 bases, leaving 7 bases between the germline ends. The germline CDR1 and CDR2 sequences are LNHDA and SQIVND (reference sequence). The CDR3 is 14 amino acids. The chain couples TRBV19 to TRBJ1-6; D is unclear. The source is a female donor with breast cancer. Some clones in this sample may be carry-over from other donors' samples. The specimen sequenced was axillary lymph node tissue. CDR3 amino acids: CASTQSSYNSPLHF. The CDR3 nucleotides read TGTGCCAGTACCCAGAGCTCCTATAATTCACCCCTCCACTTT. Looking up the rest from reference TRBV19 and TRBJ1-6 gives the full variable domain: DGGITQSPKYLFRKEGQNVTLSCEQNLNHDAMYWYRQDPGQGLRLIYYSQIVNDFQKGDIAEGYSVSREKKESFPLTVTSAQKNPTAFYLCASTQSSYNSPLHFGNGTRLTVT.